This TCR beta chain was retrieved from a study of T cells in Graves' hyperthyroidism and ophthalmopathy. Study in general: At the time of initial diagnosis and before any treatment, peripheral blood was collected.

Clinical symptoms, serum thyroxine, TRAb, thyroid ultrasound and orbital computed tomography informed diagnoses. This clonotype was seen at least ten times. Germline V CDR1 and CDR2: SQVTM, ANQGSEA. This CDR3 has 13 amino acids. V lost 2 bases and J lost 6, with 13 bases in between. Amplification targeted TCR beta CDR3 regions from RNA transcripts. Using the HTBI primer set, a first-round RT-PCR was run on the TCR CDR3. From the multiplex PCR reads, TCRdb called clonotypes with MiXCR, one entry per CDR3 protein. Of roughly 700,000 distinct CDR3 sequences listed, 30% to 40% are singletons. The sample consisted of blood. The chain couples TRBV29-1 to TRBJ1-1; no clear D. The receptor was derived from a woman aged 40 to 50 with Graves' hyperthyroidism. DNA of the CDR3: TGCAGCGTTGAAAGTAGGGTTAGCGCTGAAGCTTTCTTT. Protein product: CSVESRVSAEAFF.